The 29 T cell receptor beta chains listed next were all sequenced from one sample in a study of OX40 agonist ivuxolimab in advanced cancers. Only in-frame clones appear in the TCRdb table, and some are missing; sequencing was by immunoSEQ multiplex PCR. The repertoire includes around 76,000 clones, 78% of them detected once, and approximately 5% sits in the top ten. The sample consisted of CD4+ or CD8+ T cells sorted from blood, taken in a trial of the OX40 agonist ivuxolimab. These receptors came from an adult with an advanced solid tumor such as melanoma, head and neck, liver or kidney cancer.

This chain joins TRBV10-1 and TRBJ1-2; TRBD1 matches at 7 bases. J gave up 0 bases and V 6 bases, and 7 bases lay outside the gene matches. Germline loops: CDR1 WNHNN, CDR2 SYGVQD (reference sequence). The CDR3 runs to 15 residues. Here the CDR3 DNA reads TGCGCCAGCAGCGCTGCTGACAGGGCTAACTATGGCTACACCTTC. Protein: CASSAADRANYGYTF.

This chain links TRBV4-1 with TRBJ2-3; TRBD1 might be the D (6 bases). The CDR3 runs 15 residues. CDR1 and CDR2 (germline): MGHRA, YSYEKL. V was pared by 3 bases and J by 3 bases, with 13 bases between. CDR3 sequence: CASSHKQGWTDTQYF. CDR3 nucleotide sequence: TGCGCCAGCAGCCATAAGCAGGGGTGGACAGATACGCAGTATTTT.

This clone was found a few times. V and J are TRBV7-2 and TRBJ1-1; tentative D call: TRBD1 (5 bases). V gave up 1 base and J gave up 0 bases, with 6 bases separating them. This CDR3 is built from 14 residues. Germline V lookup: CDR1 SGHTA, CDR2 FQGNSA. The DNA for the CDR3 is TGTGCCAGCAGCTTAGGACAGATGAACACTGAAGCTTTCTTT. As protein: CASSLGQMNTEAFF.

The gene calls are TRBV13 and TRBJ2-5, with TRBD2 matching over 8 bases. The CDR3 sequence is 15 residues long. Trimming at V came to 0 bases and at J to 5 bases, leaving 5 bases not matched to a gene. The germline gives CDR1 PRHDT, CDR2 FYEKMQ (reference sequence). CDR3 region: CASSLGPREGETQYF. Written as DNA, the CDR3 is TGTGCCAGCAGCTTAGGCCCACGGGAGGGTGAGACCCAGTACTTC.

This clone was picked up one time. The gene calls are TRBV27 and TRBJ2-5, with D possibly being TRBD1 (5 bases). Trimming left V 4 bases short and J 5 bases short, with 8 bases between. The CDR3 consists of 12 residues. Germline assignment: CDR1 MNHEY and CDR2 SMNVEV (reference sequence). The CDR3 bases are TGTGCCAGCAGTTCAGGGTCGGAGACCCAGTACTTC. It encodes CASSSGSETQYF.

This clone occurred once. The genes are TRBV21-1 and TRBJ2-1; the table's D gene call, TRBD2, was not cross checked with the DNA. TRBV21-1 is annotated as a pseudogene. The CDR3 runs to 20 residues. The CDR3, as DNA: TGTGCCAGCAGCCCCCTCCACAGGGGAGCGGGGGTAAGGAAGTACAATGAGCAGTTCTTC. As protein: CASSPLHRGAGVRKYNEQFF.

V and J are TRBV5-1 and TRBJ2-1, with a possible D match to TRBD2 (6 bases). V lost 0 bases and J lost 5, with 12 bases in between. Germline assignment: CDR1 SGHRS and CDR2 YFSETQ. The CDR3 spans 15 residues. The CDR3 here is CASSLAAGRDNEQFF. As DNA, the CDR3 is TGCGCCAGCAGCTTGGCCGCGGGACGGGACAATGAGCAGTTCTTC.

The chain combines TRBV5-6 with TRBJ2-7; D is uncertain. CDR1 SGHDT and CDR2 YYEEEE come from the germline V gene. The CDR3 covers 12 residues. V was shortened by 0 bases and J by 9 bases, with 10 bases between the two germline ends. CDR3 nucleotides: TGTGCCAGCAGCTTGGGAGATAAGTGGCAGTACTTC. Its protein product is CASSLGDKWQYF.

The chain links TRBV18 to TRBJ1-1; D unclear. This CDR3 spans 15 amino acids. Germline V lookup: CDR1 KGHSH, CDR2 LQKENI. Trimming took off 2 bases at V and 4 bases at J, with 14 bases between the two ends. This CDR3 reads CASSPDLGSGTEAFF. CDR3 in DNA: TGTGCCAGCTCACCAGATCTGGGGTCGGGCACTGAAGCTTTCTTT.

This clone has only a few counts. This chain connects TRBV5-1 to TRBJ1-1; no firm D call. The V gene's germline CDR1 is SGHRS and CDR2 YFSETQ. Trimming removed 6 bases from V and 0 bases from J, with 12 bases in between. The CDR3 runs 14 residues. Here the CDR3 reads CASTPTAMNTEAFF. CDR3 coding DNA: TGCGCCAGCACCCCCACGGCCATGAACACTGAAGCTTTCTTT.

V is TRBV7-3 and J is TRBJ2-1; 12 bases match TRBD2. The CDR3 has 17 residues. Germline V lookup: CDR1 SGHTA, CDR2 FQGTGA. Trimming removed 5 bases from V and 7 bases from J; junction bases left unmatched: 12. The CDR3 region is CASSPESRTSGKNEQFF. In nucleotides, the CDR3 is TGTGCCAGCAGCCCCGAGTCTCGGACTAGCGGGAAAAATGAGCAGTTCTTC.

The V and J genes are TRBV14 and TRBJ1-4; D gene unclear. Germline values: CDR1 SGHDN, CDR2 FVKESK. This CDR3 has 13 residues. V lost 3 bases to trimming and J lost 11 bases, with 13 bases between them. This chain's CDR3 is CASSQFRGMKLFF. The CDR3, as DNA: TGTGCCAGCAGCCAGTTCCGAGGGATGAAACTGTTTTTT.

For the CDR3, the DNA is TGTGCCAGTTCTCAAGGCGGGCAGGATAGTGAAGCTTTCTTT. Amino acids: CASSQGGQDSEAFF. The genes are TRBV18 and TRBJ1-1, with unresolved D. The length of the CDR3 is 14 residues. Per the germline V gene, CDR1 is KGHSH and CDR2 is LQKENI. Trimming removed 9 bases from V and 7 bases from J, with 21 bases in between.

The chain employs TRBV5-1 and TRBJ2-3, with 9 nucleotides matching TRBD2. This CDR3 is 15 amino acids long. Unmatched junction bases numbered 7, after V lost 3 bases and J lost 5 bases. Germline V gene lookup returns CDR1 SGHRS and CDR2 YFSETQ. In nucleotides, the CDR3 is TGCGCCAGCAGCTCGGATAGCGGGAGAGTAGATACGCAGTATTTT. Translating gives CASSSDSGRVDTQYF.

The chain uses TRBV18 and TRBJ1-2; weak D call: TRBD1 (6 bases). Trimming cost V 3 bases and J 8 bases, with 19 bases left between them. CDR1 and CDR2 from the germline V gene are KGHSH and LQKENI. The CDR3 is made up of 15 amino acids. CDR3 sequence reads: CASSPVVRQGYGYTF. The DNA for the CDR3 is TGTGCCAGCTCACCCGTTGTTCGTCAGGGGTACGGCTACACCTTC.

The chain couples TRBV12-5 to TRBJ2-6; 7 nucleotides align to TRBD1. The CDR3 contains 18 residues. J gave up 0 bases and V 6 bases, and 11 bases lay outside the gene matches. Germline V gene sequence: CDR1 LGHNT, CDR2 FRNRAP. CDR3 residues: CASGSPDRAISGANVLTF. The CDR3 DNA reads TGTGCTAGTGGCTCTCCCGACAGGGCCATCTCTGGGGCCAACGTCCTGACTTTC.

V gene TRBV29-1 combines with J gene TRBJ2-5, with no clear D. Per the germline V gene, CDR1 is SQVTM and CDR2 is ANQGSEA. The V end lost 6 bases, the J end lost 5 bases, and 13 bases lay between the germline ends. CDR3 length: 12 amino acids. The CDR3 loop is CSVKGSEETQYF. In DNA form, the CDR3 reads TGCAGCGTAAAGGGCTCCGAGGAGACCCAGTACTTC.

This clone has just a few counts. CDR3 sequence (DNA): TGTGCCAGCAGCCAAGATTATACAGGGCCACTACCCTATGGCTACACCTTC. It translates to CASSQDYTGPLPYGYTF. The chain carries TRBV4-2 and TRBJ1-2, with a weak D call TRBD1 (6 bases). Trimming cost V 0 bases and J 4 bases, with 18 bases left between them. The V gene's germline CDR1 is LGHNA and CDR2 YNFKEQ. The length of the CDR3 is 17 residues.

The chain has TRBV28 and TRBJ2-3; no clear D gene. Trimming took 4 bases from V and 5 from J, leaving 13 bases between them. The CDR3 consists of 14 residues. The germline V gene encodes CDR1 MDHEN and CDR2 SYDVKM. The CDR3 DNA reads as TGTGCCAGCAGTTCCTCTCCTAAGGGAGATACGCAGTATTTT. It specifies CASSSSPKGDTQYF.

V usage is TRBV27 and J usage is TRBJ1-2, with D uncertain. Trimming left V 4 bases short and J 6 bases short, with 15 bases between. Germline V CDR1 and CDR2: MNHEY, SMNVEV (reference sequence). The CDR3 length is 14 residues. As DNA, the CDR3 is TGTGCCAGCAGTTCTCCCCCCTTGGAGAATGGCTACACCTTC. It encodes CASSSPPLENGYTF.

This rearrangement joins TRBV19 to TRBJ1-1; D gene uncertain. Trimming took off 3 bases at V and 1 base at J, with 6 bases between the two ends. This CDR3 is built from 13 residues. Germline V gene data show CDR1 as LNHDA and CDR2 as SQIVND (reference sequence). The CDR3 DNA is TGTGCCAGTAGTATGACGGGGAACACTGAAGCTTTCTTT. Translated: CASSMTGNTEAFF.

The rearrangement joins TRBV29-1 to TRBJ1-5, with TRBD1 as a possible D gene (5 bases). The CDR3 sequence is 14 residues long. Germline-derived CDR1 and CDR2 are SQVTM and ANQGSEA. V was trimmed by 7 bases and J by 0 bases, leaving 13 bases between them. The CDR3 spells CSARDGDSNQPQHF. CDR3 nucleotide sequence: TGCAGCGCCAGGGACGGGGATAGCAATCAGCCCCAGCATTTT. The whole variable domain, filled in from reference TRBV29-1 and TRBJ1-5, reads SAVISQKPSRDICQRGTSLTIQCQVDSQVTMMFWYRQQPGQSLTLIATANQGSEATYESGFVIDKFPISRPNLTFSTLTVSNMSPEDSSIYLCSARDGDSNQPQHFGDGTRLSIL.

This sequence joins TRBV11-2 and TRBJ2-5; 14 nucleotides agree with TRBD2. V was pared by 5 bases and J by 5 bases, with 10 bases of the junction left unmatched. Germline V gene sequence: CDR1 SGHAT, CDR2 FQNNGV. CDR3 size: 17 residues. The CDR3 sequence is CASSPRLAGGPRETQYF. The DNA of the CDR3 is TGTGCCAGCAGCCCGAGACTAGCGGGAGGGCCCCGGGAGACCCAGTACTTC.

The V call is TRBV18, the J call TRBJ1-1; D gene ambiguous. The V gene lost 2 bases and the J gene lost 3 bases, with 13 bases spanning the gap. Germline lookup yields CDR1 KGHSH and CDR2 LQKENI. This CDR3 has 15 amino acids. CDR3 amino acids: CASSPSTGYDTEAFF. The DNA of the CDR3 is TGTGCCAGCTCACCAAGTACCGGGTATGACACTGAAGCTTTCTTT.

This clone was seen more than once but under ten times. The CDR3 loop is CASSRGLAGNTGELFF. CDR3 in DNA: TGTGCCAGCTCACGAGGACTAGCGGGGAACACCGGGGAGCTGTTTTTT. This sequence joins TRBV18 and TRBJ2-2, with TRBD2 matching over 11 bases. The CDR3 runs 16 residues. Trimming at V came to 4 bases and at J to 1 base, leaving 2 bases not matched to a gene. CDR1 is KGHSH and CDR2 is LQKENI in the germline V gene.

The chain uses TRBV19 and TRBJ1-2; 9 positions match TRBD1. CDR1 LNHDA and CDR2 SQIVND come from the germline V gene (reference sequence). The CDR3 runs 15 residues. With V trimmed by 9 bases and J by 6 bases, 14 bases remained unmatched. DNA for the CDR3: TGTGCCAGCCACAGGGGGCAAATACTAAGGGATGGCTACACCTTC. It yields the protein CASHRGQILRDGYTF.

The genes are TRBV28 and TRBJ2-3; a possible D gene is TRBD2 (5 bases). Germline V gene data show CDR1 as MDHEN and CDR2 as SYDVKM. Trimming took off 4 bases at V and 0 bases at J, with 14 bases between the two ends. The CDR3 sequence is 16 residues long. CDR3 protein: CASSWAKRTSTDTQYF. DNA of the CDR3: TGTGCCAGCAGTTGGGCCAAAAGGACTAGCACAGATACGCAGTATTTT.

The J gene is TRBJ1-2, the V gene TRBV11-2; 10 bases match TRBD1. Germline-derived CDR1 and CDR2 are SGHAT and FQNNGV. Losses at the gene ends were 0 bases for V and 8 bases for J; bases not matched to a gene: 6. The CDR3 is made up of 15 amino acids. This CDR3 reads CASSLDLGTGAGYTF. As DNA, the CDR3 is TGTGCCAGCAGCTTAGATCTGGGGACAGGGGCGGGCTACACCTTC. Together with reference TRBV11-2 and TRBJ1-2, the CDR3 gives the full variable domain: EAGVAQSPRYKIIEKRQSVAFWCNPISGHATLYWYQQILGQGPKLLIQFQNNGVVDDSQLPKDRFSAERLKGVDSTLKIQPAKLEDSAVYLCASSLDLGTGAGYTFGSGTRLTVV.

CDR3 sequence (DNA): TGCGCCAGCAGCTTGGCCGGGACAGCCACACGGGTTTACGAGCAGTACTTC. Its protein is CASSLAGTATRVYEQYF. V and J are TRBV5-1 and TRBJ2-5; 7 nucleotides match TRBD1. The tail of the sequence fits TRBJ2-7 better, so the J call may be wrong. Per the germline V gene, CDR1 is SGHRS and CDR2 is YFSETQ. The CDR3 length is 17 residues.